These 24 T cell receptor beta chains were all obtained from the same sample, sequenced in a study of cytomegalovirus exposure and HLA in healthy donors. 13 Jbeta primers and 60 Vbeta primers were used for the PCR. The method was immunoSEQ multiplex PCR; TCRdb's version includes in-frame clones alone and lacks a portion of them. The sample lists over 120,000 clones; roughly four fifths were seen once. Source material: PBMCs. The receptors stem from a woman aged 55 to 70 in good health and CMV-seropositive.

This clone has more than one count but fewer than ten. This chain joins TRBV27 and TRBJ2-7; possible D gene TRBD2, 5 bases. Per germline, CDR1 MNHEY and CDR2 SMNVEV (reference sequence). The CDR3 loop spans 16 amino acids. V lost 1 base and J lost 5, with 18 bases in between. CDR3 amino acids: CASSLLNPSSLDEQYF. The DNA for the CDR3 is TGTGCCAGCAGTTTATTAAATCCTAGCAGTTTGGACGAGCAGTACTTC.

The sample holds a few counts of this clone. This chain links TRBV5-1 with TRBJ1-1; 7 bases are a match to TRBD1. The CDR3 extends over 11 amino acids. The germline gives CDR1 SGHRS, CDR2 YFSETQ. After removal of 4 bases from V and 11 bases from J, the junction contained 5 bases not matched to a gene. The CDR3, as DNA: TGCGCCAGCAGCCTGACAGGGAAGGCTTTCTTT. Translating it yields CASSLTGKAFF.

The V call is TRBV7-9, the J call TRBJ2-7; 10 bases match TRBD2. V was clipped by 7 bases and J by 5 bases; unmatched bases: 8. The CDR3 runs to 14 residues. The germline V gene has CDR1 SEHNR and CDR2 FQNEAQ (reference sequence). DNA for the CDR3: TGTGCCAGCATCTCCTCTAGCGGGAGCCACGAGCAGTACTTC. Amino acid sequence: CASISSSGSHEQYF.

This chain links TRBV5-1 with TRBJ2-1; 7 bases line up with TRBD2. There are 15 residues in the CDR3. Germline V CDR1 and CDR2: SGHRS, YFSETQ. V gave up 5 bases and J gave up 7 bases; unmatched junction bases: 12. The CDR3 loop reads CASSAGSSGENEQFF. The CDR3 nucleotides are TGCGCCAGCAGTGCTGGGTCTAGCGGAGAGAATGAGCAGTTCTTC.

Of note for this clone: Its ends do not fully match the called genes, so a read error is possible. The V gene is TRBV4-3, the J gene TRBJ1-2; no reliable D call. CDR1 is LGHNA, CDR2 YSLEER, per germline. The CDR3 loop spans 15 amino acids. For the CDR3, the DNA is TGCGCCAGCAACCAAGATGGTCGCGGGTACTATGGCTACACCTTC. Its translation: CASNQDGRGYYGYTF.

This clone was observed once. The V gene is TRBV28, the J gene TRBJ2-7; no firm D call. V was trimmed by 7 bases and J by 2 bases, leaving 15 bases between them. The CDR3 is 14 residues long. Germline V gene lookup returns CDR1 MDHEN and CDR2 SYDVKM. Here the CDR3 DNA reads TGTGCCAGCAAACCCCCACAGAACACCTACGAGCAGTACTTC. Amino acid sequence: CASKPPQNTYEQYF.

This chain uses TRBV19 with TRBJ2-7, with D tentatively TRBD1 (6 bases). The CDR3 contains 14 residues. Trimming cost V 4 bases and J 2 bases, with 12 bases left between them. Germline CDR1 reads LNHDA; CDR2 reads SQIVND (reference sequence). CDR3 sequence reads: CASSNRDKPYEQYF. CDR3 in DNA: TGTGCCAGTAGTAACCGGGACAAGCCCTACGAGCAGTACTTC. Supplemented by reference TRBV19 and TRBJ2-7, the full variable domain reads DGGITQSPKYLFRKEGQNVTLSCEQNLNHDAMYWYRQDPGQGLRLIYYSQIVNDFQKGDIAEGYSVSREKKESFPLTVTSAQKNPTAFYLCASSNRDKPYEQYFGPGTRLTVT.

This clone was found a few times. This chain uses TRBV27 with TRBJ2-2, with 16 nucleotides matching TRBD2. The length of the CDR3 is 20 residues. V shed 7 bases and J 2 bases; nucleotides not matched to a gene: 13. The germline CDR1 and CDR2 sequences are MNHEY and SMNVEV (reference sequence). CDR3 bases: TGTGCCAGCACCTCCCTCCCCGGGACTAGCGGGAGGGCAAACACCGGGGAGCTGTTTTTT. Amino acid sequence: CASTSLPGTSGRANTGELFF.

V gene TRBV7-3 combines with J gene TRBJ2-5, with 9 bases fitting TRBD1. V dropped 5 bases and J dropped 5; count of bases not matched to a gene: 6. There are 14 residues in the CDR3. Germline-derived CDR1 and CDR2 are SGHTA and FQGTGA. The CDR3 nucleotides are TGTGCCAGCAGCCCGGGACAGGGTTTGGAGACCCAGTACTTC. Its translation is CASSPGQGLETQYF.

This clone was seen just once. The chain recombines TRBV29-1 with TRBJ2-7; 10 nucleotides match TRBD1. This CDR3 region has 13 residues. CDR1 is SQVTM, CDR2 ANQGSEA, per germline. V lost 6 bases, J lost 5 bases, and 7 bases stayed unmatched. DNA of the CDR3: TGCAGCGTAACCGGGACAGGGGTTGACGAGCAGTACTTC. Its translation: CSVTGTGVDEQYF.

This chain joins TRBV4-3 and TRBJ1-4, with 7 bases aligning to TRBD1. Germline V gene data show CDR1 as LGHNA and CDR2 as YSLEER. V trimming: 5 bases; J trimming: 10 bases; junction bases outside the gene matches: 16. This CDR3 has 16 residues. CDR3: CASSEGQSPSIGKLFF. Written as DNA, the CDR3 is TGCGCCAGCAGCGAGGGACAGAGTCCTTCGATTGGAAAACTGTTTTTT.

The J gene is TRBJ2-1, the V gene TRBV19, with 8 bases that match TRBD2. Germline assignment: CDR1 LNHDA and CDR2 SQIVND (reference sequence). The CDR3 covers 14 residues. V dropped 7 bases and J dropped 4; count of bases not matched to a gene: 6. The CDR3 loop reads CASMVAGGYNEQFF. DNA for the CDR3: TGTGCCAGTATGGTGGCGGGAGGTTACAATGAGCAGTTCTTC.

The chain's CDR3 is CASSRPGSFQPQHF. The CDR3 region has the DNA TGTGCCAGCAGTCGGCCAGGATCGTTTCAGCCCCAGCATTTT. The genes are TRBV2 and TRBJ1-5; D remains unclear. From germline, CDR1 is SNHLY and CDR2 FYNNEI. Trimming removed 5 bases from V and 6 bases from J, with 14 bases in between. CDR3 length equals 14 residues.

This chain joins TRBV28 and TRBJ2-7; a possible D gene is TRBD1 (5 bases). Germline CDR1 reads MDHEN; CDR2 reads SYDVKM. The CDR3 spans 14 residues. Trimming shortened V by 8 bases and J by 2 bases, and 16 bases separated the two germline ends. The CDR3 sequence: CASVTRQGTYEQYF. The CDR3 nucleotides are TGTGCCAGCGTAACTCGTCAGGGAACCTACGAGCAGTACTTC.

V usage is TRBV2 and J usage is TRBJ2-3, with D perhaps TRBD1 (6 bases). CDR3 length: 15 residues. The germline V gene encodes CDR1 SNHLY and CDR2 FYNNEI. The V gene lost 5 bases and the J gene lost 3 bases, with 15 bases spanning the gap. The CDR3 reads CASSQDPQGTDTQYF. As DNA, the CDR3 is TGTGCCAGCAGTCAGGACCCGCAGGGGACAGATACGCAGTATTTT.

The chain couples TRBV19 to TRBJ2-3; possible D gene TRBD2, 5 bases. V lost 5 bases to trimming and J lost 4 bases, with 19 bases between them. The germline CDR1 and CDR2 sequences are LNHDA and SQIVND (reference sequence). The CDR3 spans 16 residues. CDR3 residues: CASSPLVGEEADTQYF. The CDR3 bases are TGTGCCAGTAGTCCCCTTGTGGGAGAGGAGGCAGATACGCAGTATTTT.

This clone was found a few times. The rearrangement uses TRBV28 and TRBJ1-2; D is unclear. Germline V gene lookup returns CDR1 MDHEN and CDR2 SYDVKM. The length of the CDR3 is 13 residues. Trimming shortened V by 3 bases and J by 2 bases, and 7 bases separated the two germline ends. CDR3 loop: CASSLQINYGYTF. The CDR3 nucleotides are TGTGCCAGCAGTTTGCAGATCAACTATGGCTACACCTTC.

V gene TRBV7-8 combines with J gene TRBJ2-1; possible D gene TRBD2, 6 bases. This CDR3 contains 15 residues. The V end was cut by 3 bases, the J end by 7 bases, with 16 bases between. The germline CDR1 and CDR2 sequences are SGHVS and FQNEAQ. The CDR3 reads CASSFYLGGRNEQFF. CDR3 DNA sequence: TGTGCCAGCAGCTTTTATCTTGGGGGGAGGAATGAGCAGTTCTTC.

This clone was detected a few times. This sequence joins TRBV15 and TRBJ2-2; TRBD2 matches at 8 bases. The germline V gene has CDR1 LNHNV and CDR2 YYDKDF (reference sequence). This CDR3 is built from 20 residues. The V and J ends lost 0 bases and 3 bases, in that order; junction bases with no gene match: 15. For the CDR3, the DNA is TGTGCCACCAGCAGAGAGCTCCCCCCTGTCTGGCGGGAGGACACCGGGGAGCTGTTTTTT. Amino acid sequence: CATSRELPPVWREDTGELFF.

V and J are TRBV27 and TRBJ2-7; 10 bases align to TRBD1. The CDR3 spans 13 residues. Germline V lookup: CDR1 MNHEY, CDR2 SMNVEV (reference sequence). V trimming: 5 bases; J trimming: 3 bases; junction bases outside the gene matches: 1. In DNA, the CDR3 is TGTGCCAGCAGTCGGACAGGGGGCTACGAGCAGTACTTC. It specifies CASSRTGGYEQYF.

This chain joins TRBV5-4 and TRBJ2-7; a possible D gene is TRBD2 (7 bases). Germline-derived CDR1 and CDR2 are SGHNT and YYREEE (reference sequence). The CDR3 is 14 residues long. V was cut by 4 bases and J by 5 bases, with 16 bases left in between. The CDR3 sequence: CASSPLGGADEQYF. The CDR3 DNA sequence: TGTGCCAGCAGCCCCTTAGGGGGGGCGGACGAGCAGTACTTC.

The DNA of the CDR3 is TGTGCCAGCAGGCTCCCGGGACTAGCGTCAGATACGCAGTATTTT. Its protein product is CASRLPGLASDTQYF. The rearrangement uses TRBV28 and TRBJ2-3; TRBD2 aligns across 10 bases. CDR1 MDHEN and CDR2 SYDVKM come from the germline V gene. This CDR3 contains 15 residues. Germline trimming cut 6 bases from V and 4 bases from J; bases unmatched to any gene: 7.

CDR3 DNA: TGCAGCGCTGGCCAGAATTATGGCTACACCTTC. This gives the protein CSAGQNYGYTF. The chain has TRBV29-1 and TRBJ1-2; no definite D call. The CDR3 is 11 residues long. CDR1 and CDR2 (germline): SQVTM, ANQGSEA. Trimming left V 7 bases short and J 5 bases short, with 11 bases between.

The chain links TRBV27 to TRBJ2-1, with D possibly matching TRBD1 (5 bases). V lost 8 bases to trimming and J lost 6 bases, with 17 bases between them. Germline values: CDR1 MNHEY, CDR2 SMNVEV (reference sequence). CDR3 size: 14 residues. The CDR3 sequence: CASGAWVGSNEQFF. The CDR3 region has the DNA TGTGCCAGCGGGGCTTGGGTGGGTTCCAATGAGCAGTTCTTC.